Following are 26 T cell receptor beta chains from one sample sequenced in a study of cytomegalovirus exposure and HLA in healthy donors. Profiling relied on immunoSEQ multiplex PCR, and the TCRdb table lists in-frame clones only, not all of them. The sample has 99,000 or so clones, about 85% seen once; the top ten hold roughly 4%. The sequenced sample consisted of PBMCs. The receptor source for this set is a young woman in good health and CMV-seropositive.

This rearrangement joins TRBV19 to TRBJ2-3; 7 bases align to TRBD1. Germline V gives CDR1 LNHDA, CDR2 SQIVND (reference sequence). The CDR3 is made up of 17 amino acids. Losses at the gene ends were 5 bases for V and 0 bases for J; bases not matched to a gene: 11. CDR3 loop: CASSLLPGQASTDTQYF. The CDR3 DNA reads as TGTGCCAGTAGTCTATTACCCGGACAGGCAAGCACAGATACGCAGTATTTT. Based on the CDR3 plus reference TRBV19 and TRBJ2-3, the full variable domain is DGGITQSPKYLFRKEGQNVTLSCEQNLNHDAMYWYRQDPGQGLRLIYYSQIVNDFQKGDIAEGYSVSREKKESFPLTVTSAQKNPTAFYLCASSLLPGQASTDTQYFGPGTRLTVL.

This clone has just one count. The chain combines TRBV11-2 with TRBJ1-1; 7 nucleotides match TRBD1. Unmatched junction bases numbered 10, after V lost 4 bases and J lost 5 bases. This CDR3 is built from 15 residues. The germline CDR1 and CDR2 sequences are SGHAT and FQNNGV. The CDR3 DNA reads TGTGCCAGCAGCTGGAGACAGGGTCCAGAGACTGAAGCTTTCTTT. Protein product: CASSWRQGPETEAFF. The full variable domain, completed using reference TRBV11-2 and TRBJ1-1, is EAGVAQSPRYKIIEKRQSVAFWCNPISGHATLYWYQQILGQGPKLLIQFQNNGVVDDSQLPKDRFSAERLKGVDSTLKIQPAKLEDSAVYLCASSWRQGPETEAFFGQGTRLTVV.

This clone appeared once. The genes are TRBV11-3 and TRBJ2-5; a weak D match, TRBD2 (5 bases). There are 14 residues in the CDR3. CDR1 and CDR2 from the germline V gene are SGHNT and YENEEA. V was cut by 1 base and J by 5 bases, with 11 bases left in between. The CDR3 protein is CASSLVGGEETQYF. For the CDR3, the DNA is TGTGCCAGCAGCTTAGTAGGTGGGGAGGAGACCCAGTACTTC.

The rearrangement links TRBV28 to TRBJ2-7, with TRBD2 matching over 8 bases. Losses at the gene ends were 7 bases for V and 1 base for J; bases not matched to a gene: 9. This CDR3 spans 15 amino acids. CDR1 is MDHEN, CDR2 SYDVKM, per germline. The CDR3, as DNA: TGTGCCAGCACCCCGATCGGGGGGGAGTCCTACGAGCAGTACTTC. Protein sequence: CASTPIGGESYEQYF.

V gene TRBV13 combines with J gene TRBJ1-1; 10 positions agree with TRBD1. CDR1 is PRHDT and CDR2 is FYEKMQ in the germline V gene (reference sequence). The J segment lost 7 bases and the V segment lost 1 base, leaving 9 bases of the junction unmatched. CDR3 length equals 16 residues. In DNA, the CDR3 is TGTGCCAGCAGCTTAGCCTGGGACAGGGGCCAATTTGAAGCTTTCTTT. Translated, it gives CASSLAWDRGQFEAFF.

This clone has only a few counts. The rearrangement uses TRBV6-4 and TRBJ2-2; D might be TRBD1 (8 bases). The CDR3 length is 21 residues. Trimming removed 6 bases at V and 5 bases at J, with 34 bases between. In germline, CDR1 is MRHNA, CDR2 SNTAGT. The CDR3 nucleotides read TGTGCCAGCAGAGACCCTCCGGGACAGGAGGGGACGCGGGAGTTGACCGGGGAGCTGTTTTTT. It yields the protein CASRDPPGQEGTRELTGELFF.

This rearrangement joins TRBV6-6 to TRBJ1-1; tentatively, D is TRBD1 (6 bases). V was shortened by 1 base and J by 0 bases, with 9 bases between the two germline ends. Germline values: CDR1 MNHNY, CDR2 SVGAGI (reference sequence). The CDR3 consists of 15 residues. The CDR3 DNA follows: TGTGCCAGCAGTTACTATGGGACACTGAACACTGAAGCTTTCTTT. Protein product: CASSYYGTLNTEAFF.

This clone was observed once. The chain joins TRBV19 to TRBJ1-1; 10 bases map to TRBD1. The trim removed 10 bases at V and 5 bases at J, leaving 7 bases unmatched. Germline V lookup: CDR1 LNHDA, CDR2 SQIVND (reference sequence). CDR3 length equals 13 residues. CDR3 in amino acids: CATLGQGGTEAFF. DNA of the CDR3: TGTGCCACCCTAGGACAGGGGGGGACTGAAGCTTTCTTT.

The sample holds one count of this clone. The V and J genes are TRBV2 and TRBJ2-7; 9 bases match TRBD1. V was pared by 6 bases and J by 3 bases, with 6 bases of the junction left unmatched. This CDR3 spans 14 amino acids. Per germline, CDR1 SNHLY and CDR2 FYNNEI. This CDR3 reads CASSPSGQGYEQYF. For the CDR3, the DNA is TGTGCCAGCAGCCCATCGGGACAGGGCTACGAGCAGTACTTC.

This clone appeared once. The chain joins TRBV28 to TRBJ2-1; D perhaps matches TRBD1 (6 bases). This CDR3 region has 15 residues. Germline V gene sequence: CDR1 MDHEN, CDR2 SYDVKM. V was clipped by 3 bases and J by 0 bases, with 9 bases between them. CDR3: CASSLTGSSYNEQFF. CDR3 nucleotide sequence: TGTGCCAGCAGTTTGACAGGCTCCTCCTACAATGAGCAGTTCTTC.

The chain combines TRBV5-1 with TRBJ1-3; D is uncertain. The CDR3 totals 16 residues. V was trimmed by 4 bases and J by 2 bases, leaving 16 bases between them. Germline V lookup: CDR1 SGHRS, CDR2 YFSETQ. DNA for the CDR3: TGCGCCAGCAGCCCGACCGGGATTATAACTGGAAACACCATATATTTT. Amino acids: CASSPTGIITGNTIYF.

The genes are TRBV11-2 and TRBJ1-4; D is ambiguous. Trimming shortened V by 6 bases and J by 8 bases, and 10 bases separated the two germline ends. The CDR3 is 12 amino acids. Germline values: CDR1 SGHAT, CDR2 FQNNGV. CDR3 region: CASSGSREKLFF. The CDR3 coding sequence is TGTGCCAGCAGTGGTTCTAGGGAAAAACTGTTTTTT.

This clone was observed a single time. The same CDR3 arises from other DNA sequences in this sample as well. CDR3: CASSLSATNEKLFF. In nucleotides, the CDR3 is TGTGCCAGCAGCTTATCTGCAACTAATGAAAAACTGTTTTTT. The chain employs TRBV7-9 and TRBJ1-4; no reliable D call. Trimming took 2 bases from V and 0 from J, leaving 4 bases between them. The CDR3 extends over 14 amino acids. Germline V gene sequence: CDR1 SEHNR, CDR2 FQNEAQ (reference sequence).

The V gene is TRBV7-8, the J gene TRBJ2-2; 8 nucleotides match TRBD1. Unmatched junction bases numbered 12, after V lost 2 bases and J lost 7 bases. Germline lookup yields CDR1 SGHVS and CDR2 FQNEAQ. CDR3 length: 17 residues. CDR3 loop: CASSLPKDRAEDGELFF. The CDR3 DNA follows: TGTGCCAGCAGCTTACCTAAGGACAGGGCGGAGGACGGGGAGCTGTTTTTT.

V usage is TRBV5-4 and J usage is TRBJ1-6, with 7 bases identical to TRBD1. CDR1 and CDR2 from the germline V gene are SGHNT and YYREEE (reference sequence). The trim removed 0 bases at V and 9 bases at J, leaving 6 bases unmatched. There are 15 residues in the CDR3. The DNA for the CDR3 is TGTGCCAGCAGCTTGGAGGTGACAGGGCGTTCACCCCTCCACTTT. It translates to CASSLEVTGRSPLHF.

The gene calls are TRBV28 and TRBJ1-5; D remains unclear. The V end was cut by 3 bases, the J end by 4 bases, with 7 bases between. Germline assignment: CDR1 MDHEN and CDR2 SYDVKM. This CDR3 is built from 13 residues. CDR3: CASSFVQNQPQHF. CDR3 nucleotides: TGTGCCAGCAGTTTTGTCCAAAATCAGCCCCAGCATTTT.

This clone has just a few counts. This chain uses TRBV5-1 with TRBJ2-7, with D possibly being TRBD1 (6 bases). This CDR3 has 14 amino acids. V lost 2 bases and J 3 bases, leaving 12 bases between the germline ends. Germline V gives CDR1 SGHRS, CDR2 YFSETQ. The CDR3, as DNA: TGCGCCAGCAGCTTCAGGACAGCAAACTACGAGCAGTACTTC. Protein sequence: CASSFRTANYEQYF.

The rearrangement uses TRBV7-3 and TRBJ2-5, with TRBD2 matching over 7 bases. The CDR3 sequence is 13 residues long. Looked up from germline, CDR1 is SGHTA and CDR2 is FQGTGA. V lost 5 bases to trimming and J lost 4 bases; unmatched junction nucleotides: 4. CDR3 loop: CASSQTSAETQYF. In DNA form, the CDR3 reads TGTGCCAGCAGCCAAACTAGCGCAGAGACCCAGTACTTC.

The chain combines TRBV11-3 with TRBJ2-7; maybe TRBD2 (5 bases). Trimming stripped 5 bases from V and 9 bases from J, with 17 bases between. Looked up from germline, CDR1 is SGHNT and CDR2 is YENEEA. This CDR3 region has 13 residues. The CDR3: CASSRTPQLVQYF. The CDR3, as DNA: TGTGCCAGCAGCCGGACTCCTCAGTTGGTGCAGTACTTC.

The chain employs TRBV11-3 and TRBJ2-7; 7 nucleotides agree with TRBD1. Trimming at V came to 0 bases and at J to 3 bases, leaving 11 bases not matched to a gene. Germline V gives CDR1 SGHNT, CDR2 YENEEA. The CDR3 spans 17 residues. The DNA of the CDR3 is TGTGCCAGCAGCTTAGATCCGAGGGGGCAATATCGCTACGAGCAGTACTTC. Its protein product is CASSLDPRGQYRYEQYF.

The chain recombines TRBV27 with TRBJ1-4; 9 bases align to TRBD1. From germline, CDR1 is MNHEY and CDR2 SMNVEV (reference sequence). The trim removed 6 bases at V and 7 bases at J, leaving 3 bases unmatched. The CDR3 length is 13 residues. The DNA of the CDR3 is TGTGCCAGCAGACAGGGGGCACTTGAAAAACTGTTTTTT. Translated, it gives CASRQGALEKLFF.

In this sample, this clone turned up a few times. A read error may produce the germline difference seen at one junction end. Written as DNA, the CDR3 is TGTGCCAGCAGTTACTTCGGGGACAGGGGAAACTTC. As protein: CASSYFGDRGNF. This chain links TRBV6-6 with TRBJ2-4, with 10 bases identical to TRBD1. CDR1 and CDR2 from the germline V gene are MNHNY and SVGAGI (reference sequence). The CDR3 has 12 residues.

The gene calls are TRBV29-1 and TRBJ1-2; 8 bases align to TRBD1. V lost 4 bases to trimming and J lost 4 bases; unmatched junction nucleotides: 2. The CDR3 spans 12 residues. Germline-derived CDR1 and CDR2 are SQVTM and ANQGSEA. CDR3 in amino acids: CSVATGGYGYTF. In DNA form, the CDR3 reads TGCAGCGTTGCCACAGGGGGCTATGGCTACACCTTC.

The chain recombines TRBV5-5 with TRBJ2-7; TRBD2 matches 7 bases. The CDR3 has 14 residues. Losses at the gene ends were 1 base for V and 1 base for J; bases not matched to a gene: 2. Per the germline V gene, CDR1 is SGHKS and CDR2 is YYEKEE (reference sequence). CDR3 amino acids: CASSLQGGSYEQYF. CDR3 bases: TGTGCCAGCAGCTTGCAGGGAGGGTCCTACGAGCAGTACTTC.

This sequence joins TRBV27 and TRBJ2-1, with D possibly matching TRBD2 (5 bases). CDR3 length: 14 residues. V was trimmed by 6 bases and J by 8 bases, leaving 17 bases between them. Germline V lookup: CDR1 MNHEY, CDR2 SMNVEV (reference sequence). The CDR3 spells CASRRLAGRHEQFF. The CDR3 DNA is TGTGCCAGCAGAAGGCTAGCCGGTCGGCATGAGCAGTTCTTC.

This clone has only one observation. The chain employs TRBV7-6 and TRBJ1-1, with 11 positions matching TRBD1. The germline V gene has CDR1 SGHVS and CDR2 FNYEAQ. V trimming: 5 bases; J trimming: 5 bases; junction bases outside the gene matches: 13. The CDR3 length is 17 residues. The CDR3, as DNA: TGTGCCAGCAGCCAAACTAGGACAGGGGGCAAGGATACTGAAGCTTTCTTT. Translation: CASSQTRTGGKDTEAFF.